The sequence of this T cell receptor beta chain was determined in a study of blood T cell repertoires in COVID-19. Study processing details: For nucleated cells, counts were estimated from reference gene primer amplification. The repertoire was sequenced with immunoSEQ multiplex PCR; TCRdb's copy has only in-frame clones and lacks some. V and J calls and clone size are given by that table; D and trimming were obtained from the DNA. The sample has about 130,000 clones, about 78% seen once. The CDR3 loop spans 15 amino acids. CDR1 is SGHKS, CDR2 YYEKEE, per germline (reference sequence). Trimming took 0 bases from V and 7 from J, leaving 13 bases between them.

This TCR was recovered from a man aged 60-69 years who had recovered from COVID-19. The sequencing sample was made of peripheral blood. V is TRBV5-5 and J is TRBJ2-2, with D perhaps TRBD1 (6 bases). The CDR3 region has the DNA TGTGCCAGCAGCTTGGATTACAGGGTGGGCGGGGAGCTGTTTTTT. Amino acid sequence: CASSLDYRVGGELFF.